One and the same sample provided the 7 T cell receptor beta chains below, sequenced in a study of T cells after posttransplantation cyclophosphamide (TCRdb year 2016). The protocol used for the library was the immunoSEQ multiplex PCR assay. TCRdb retrieved this table from immuneACCESS and kept in-frame rearrangements only. Not all clones are present; in checked studies, unresolved V genes account for under half, and no reason is known for the remainder. Across this sample there are about 18,000 clones, with approximately 82% seen only once. 7.5% to 9.5% of the sample goes to the ten largest clones. The sequenced sample consisted of memory CD4+ T cells sorted from blood. The source is a man between 25 and 39 years old in good health and a related stem cell transplant donor.

The sample holds one count of this clone. V and J are TRBV5-1 and TRBJ2-5, with 9 bases identical to TRBD1. This CDR3 has 14 residues. V gave up 4 bases and J gave up 5 bases; unmatched junction bases: 6. Germline lookup yields CDR1 SGHRS and CDR2 YFSETQ. The CDR3 DNA is TGCGCCAGCAGCGCGGGACAGGGAGGGGAGACCCAGTACTTC. This codes for CASSAGQGGETQYF.

The chain recombines TRBV29-1 with TRBJ2-5; weak D call: TRBD2 (5 bases). Per the germline V gene, CDR1 is SQVTM and CDR2 is ANQGSEA. The CDR3 is made up of 13 amino acids. V was shortened by 8 bases and J by 0 bases, with 13 bases between the two germline ends. The CDR3 region is CSSKERYQETQYF. The CDR3 region has the DNA TGCAGCTCCAAGGAGCGGTACCAAGAGACCCAGTACTTC.

This clone appeared once. V and J are TRBV19 and TRBJ1-1, with 9 bases lining up with TRBD1. The CDR3 spans 14 residues. Per germline, CDR1 LNHDA and CDR2 SQIVND (reference sequence). The J segment lost 10 bases and the V segment lost 7 bases, leaving 13 bases of the junction unmatched. The CDR3 spells CASTAGTGKKVAFF. For the CDR3, the DNA is TGTGCCAGTACGGCCGGGACAGGGAAAAAGGTAGCTTTCTTT.

This clone was detected a few times. The chain has TRBV6-5 and TRBJ1-4, with a tentative D call TRBD1 (6 bases). Looked up from germline, CDR1 is MNHEY and CDR2 is SVGAGI. The CDR3 runs 16 residues. V shed 2 bases and J shed 9 bases, with 19 bases lying between them. CDR3 protein: CASSYDPGGRGKKLFF. CDR3 in DNA: TGTGCCAGCAGTTACGACCCAGGAGGCAGGGGTAAAAAACTGTTTTTT.

This clone was seen only once. V gene TRBV5-6 combines with J gene TRBJ2-1; 7 positions agree with TRBD2. Germline CDR1 is SGHDT and CDR2 is YYEEEE. CDR3 length equals 15 residues. V gave up 4 bases and J gave up 5 bases; unmatched junction bases: 9. The CDR3 spells CASSDRARGNNEQFF. In DNA form, the CDR3 reads TGTGCCAGCAGCGATAGAGCGCGGGGGAACAATGAGCAGTTCTTC.

The J gene is TRBJ2-2, the V gene TRBV5-4; 8 nucleotides align to TRBD2. Per the germline V gene, CDR1 is SGHNT and CDR2 is YYREEE (reference sequence). The CDR3 covers 15 residues. The trim removed 0 bases at V and 5 bases at J, leaving 3 bases unmatched. CDR3 bases: TGTGCCAGCAGCTTGGCCTTAGCGGGGACCGGGGAGCTGTTTTTT. It codes for CASSLALAGTGELFF. Supplemented by reference TRBV5-4 and TRBJ2-2, the full variable domain reads ETGVTQSPTHLIKTRGQQVTLRCSSQSGHNTVSWYQQALGQGPQFIFQYYREEENGRGNFPPRFSGLQFPNYSSELNVNALELDDSALYLCASSLALAGTGELFFGEGSRLTVL.

The chain couples TRBV5-4 to TRBJ2-2, with 9 bases fitting TRBD1. With V trimmed by 5 bases and J by 6 bases, 5 bases remained unmatched. The CDR3 loop spans 14 amino acids. The germline CDR1 and CDR2 sequences are SGHNT and YYREEE (reference sequence). The chain's CDR3 is CASRRDRASGELFF. The CDR3 coding sequence is TGTGCCAGCAGAAGGGACAGGGCATCCGGGGAGCTGTTTTTT.